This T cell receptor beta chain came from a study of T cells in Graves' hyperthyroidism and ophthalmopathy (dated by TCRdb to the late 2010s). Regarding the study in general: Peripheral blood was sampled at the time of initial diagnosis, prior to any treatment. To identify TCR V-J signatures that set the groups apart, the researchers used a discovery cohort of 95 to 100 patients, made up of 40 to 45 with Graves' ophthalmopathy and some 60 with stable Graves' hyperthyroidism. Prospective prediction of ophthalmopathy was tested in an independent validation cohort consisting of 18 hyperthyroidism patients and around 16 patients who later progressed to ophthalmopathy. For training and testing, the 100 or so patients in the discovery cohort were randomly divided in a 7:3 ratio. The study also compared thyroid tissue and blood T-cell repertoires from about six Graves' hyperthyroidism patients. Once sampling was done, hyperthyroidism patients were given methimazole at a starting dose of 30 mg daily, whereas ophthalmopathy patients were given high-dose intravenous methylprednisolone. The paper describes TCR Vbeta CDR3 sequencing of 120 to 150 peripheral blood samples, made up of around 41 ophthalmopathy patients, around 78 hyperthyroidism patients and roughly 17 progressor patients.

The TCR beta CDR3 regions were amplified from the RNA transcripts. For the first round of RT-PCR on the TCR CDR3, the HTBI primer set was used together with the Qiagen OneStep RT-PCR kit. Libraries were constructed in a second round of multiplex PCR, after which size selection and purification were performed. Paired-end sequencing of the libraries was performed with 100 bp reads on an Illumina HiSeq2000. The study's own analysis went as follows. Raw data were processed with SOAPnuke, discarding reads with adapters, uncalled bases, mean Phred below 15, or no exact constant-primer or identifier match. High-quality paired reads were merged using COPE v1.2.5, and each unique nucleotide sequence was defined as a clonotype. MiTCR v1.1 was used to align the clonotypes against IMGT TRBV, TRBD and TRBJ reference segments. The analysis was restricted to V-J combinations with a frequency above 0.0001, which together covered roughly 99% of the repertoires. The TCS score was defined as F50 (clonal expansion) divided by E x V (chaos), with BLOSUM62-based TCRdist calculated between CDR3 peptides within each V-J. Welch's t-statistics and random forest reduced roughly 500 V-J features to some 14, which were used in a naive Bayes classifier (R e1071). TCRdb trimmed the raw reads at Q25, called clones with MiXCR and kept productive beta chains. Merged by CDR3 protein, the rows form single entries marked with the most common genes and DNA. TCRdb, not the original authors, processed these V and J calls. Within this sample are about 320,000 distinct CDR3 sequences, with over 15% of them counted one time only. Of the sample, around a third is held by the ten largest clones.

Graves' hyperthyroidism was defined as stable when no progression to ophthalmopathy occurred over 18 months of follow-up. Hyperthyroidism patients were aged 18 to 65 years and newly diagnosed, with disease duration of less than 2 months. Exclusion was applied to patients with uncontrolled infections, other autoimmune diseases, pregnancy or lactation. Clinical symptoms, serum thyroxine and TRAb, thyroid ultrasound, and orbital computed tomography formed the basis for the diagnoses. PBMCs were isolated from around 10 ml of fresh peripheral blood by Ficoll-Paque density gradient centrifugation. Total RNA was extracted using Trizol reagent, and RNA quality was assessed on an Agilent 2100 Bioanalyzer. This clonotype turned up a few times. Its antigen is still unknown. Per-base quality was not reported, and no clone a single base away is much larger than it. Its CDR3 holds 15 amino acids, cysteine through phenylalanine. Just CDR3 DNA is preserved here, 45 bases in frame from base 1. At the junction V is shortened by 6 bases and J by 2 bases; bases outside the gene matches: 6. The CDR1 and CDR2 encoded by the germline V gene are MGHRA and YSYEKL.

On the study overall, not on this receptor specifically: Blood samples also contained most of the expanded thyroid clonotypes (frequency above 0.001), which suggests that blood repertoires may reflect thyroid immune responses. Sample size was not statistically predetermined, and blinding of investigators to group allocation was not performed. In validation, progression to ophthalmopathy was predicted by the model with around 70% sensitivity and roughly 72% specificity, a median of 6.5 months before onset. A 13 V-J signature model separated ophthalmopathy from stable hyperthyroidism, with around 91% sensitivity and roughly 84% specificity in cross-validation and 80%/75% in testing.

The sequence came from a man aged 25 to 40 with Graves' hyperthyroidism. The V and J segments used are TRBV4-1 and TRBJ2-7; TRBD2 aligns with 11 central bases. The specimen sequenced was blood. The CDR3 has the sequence CASSVLAGEAYEQYF. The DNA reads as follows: TGCGCCAGCAGTGTACTAGCGGGAGAAGCCTACGAGCAGTACTTC.